Shown below are 6 T cell receptor beta chains from a single sample sequenced in a study of T cell responses to AZD1222 COVID-19 vaccine. TCRdb's table, derived via immunoSEQ multiplex PCR, lists solely in-frame clones and lacks some. The table lists 130,000 or so clones, approximately 90% of them singletons. The material sequenced was peripheral blood, taken on day 0 of AZD1222 vaccination. These receptors were obtained from an adult in good health.

This rearrangement joins TRBV28 to TRBJ2-7, with 7 bases lining up with TRBD2. V lost 4 bases to trimming and J lost 0 bases; unmatched junction nucleotides: 3. Germline CDR1 is MDHEN and CDR2 is SYDVKM. The length of the CDR3 is 14 residues. The CDR3 sequence: CASSSWGGSYEQYF. The CDR3 nucleotides read TGTGCCAGCAGTTCGTGGGGGGGCTCCTACGAGCAGTACTTC.

This clone came up once. The chain employs TRBV7-9 and TRBJ2-7; perhaps TRBD2 as D (6 bases). Germline lookup yields CDR1 SEHNR and CDR2 FQNEAQ (reference sequence). The CDR3 spans 15 residues. V was shortened by 1 base and J by 5 bases, with 15 bases between the two germline ends. CDR3 sequence: CASSLGTGRPHEQYF. DNA for the CDR3: TGTGCCAGCAGCTTAGGGACCGGGAGACCGCACGAGCAGTACTTC.

This clone was picked up one time. The chain couples TRBV7-3 to TRBJ2-5; 7 nucleotides align to TRBD2. Trimming took 5 bases from V and 4 from J; bases not matched to a gene: 10. The germline gives CDR1 SGHTA, CDR2 FQGTGA. CDR3 size: 15 residues. The CDR3 reads CASSLGGRGPETQYF. CDR3 bases: TGTGCCAGCAGCCTAGGAGGGAGGGGCCCAGAGACCCAGTACTTC.

V is TRBV6-5 and J is TRBJ1-1, with D uncertain. CDR3 length equals 13 residues. Germline CDR1 is MNHEY and CDR2 is SVGAGI. The ends were cut back, 5 bases at V and 1 base at J, with 8 bases in the middle. The CDR3 nucleotides are TGTGCCAGCAGTATTCGGGAGAACACTGAAGCTTTCTTT. Protein: CASSIRENTEAFF.

The V gene is TRBV6-5, the J gene TRBJ2-1, with 7 nucleotides matching TRBD2. V was pared by 2 bases and J by 9 bases, with 13 bases of the junction left unmatched. Looked up from germline, CDR1 is MNHEY and CDR2 is SVGAGI. The CDR3 is 16 amino acids. The CDR3 DNA reads TGTGCCAGCAGTTACAGCGGCGGGAGACCCCAGGGTGAGCAGTTCTTC. It yields the protein CASSYSGGRPQGEQFF.

This sequence joins TRBV28 and TRBJ2-2; 10 nucleotides line up with TRBD1. CDR3 length: 16 residues. After removal of 4 bases from V and 6 bases from J, the junction contained 8 bases not matched to a gene. From germline, CDR1 is MDHEN and CDR2 SYDVKM. The CDR3 spells CASSYPGTGVSGELFF. As DNA, the CDR3 is TGTGCCAGCAGTTACCCCGGGACAGGGGTTTCCGGGGAGCTGTTTTTT. Variable domain in full (rest from reference TRBV28 and TRBJ2-2): DVKVTQSSRYLVKRTGEKVFLECVQDMDHENMFWYRQDPGLGLRLIYFSYDVKMKEKGDIPEGYSVSREKKERFSLILESASTNQTSMYLCASSYPGTGVSGELFFGEGSRLTVL.